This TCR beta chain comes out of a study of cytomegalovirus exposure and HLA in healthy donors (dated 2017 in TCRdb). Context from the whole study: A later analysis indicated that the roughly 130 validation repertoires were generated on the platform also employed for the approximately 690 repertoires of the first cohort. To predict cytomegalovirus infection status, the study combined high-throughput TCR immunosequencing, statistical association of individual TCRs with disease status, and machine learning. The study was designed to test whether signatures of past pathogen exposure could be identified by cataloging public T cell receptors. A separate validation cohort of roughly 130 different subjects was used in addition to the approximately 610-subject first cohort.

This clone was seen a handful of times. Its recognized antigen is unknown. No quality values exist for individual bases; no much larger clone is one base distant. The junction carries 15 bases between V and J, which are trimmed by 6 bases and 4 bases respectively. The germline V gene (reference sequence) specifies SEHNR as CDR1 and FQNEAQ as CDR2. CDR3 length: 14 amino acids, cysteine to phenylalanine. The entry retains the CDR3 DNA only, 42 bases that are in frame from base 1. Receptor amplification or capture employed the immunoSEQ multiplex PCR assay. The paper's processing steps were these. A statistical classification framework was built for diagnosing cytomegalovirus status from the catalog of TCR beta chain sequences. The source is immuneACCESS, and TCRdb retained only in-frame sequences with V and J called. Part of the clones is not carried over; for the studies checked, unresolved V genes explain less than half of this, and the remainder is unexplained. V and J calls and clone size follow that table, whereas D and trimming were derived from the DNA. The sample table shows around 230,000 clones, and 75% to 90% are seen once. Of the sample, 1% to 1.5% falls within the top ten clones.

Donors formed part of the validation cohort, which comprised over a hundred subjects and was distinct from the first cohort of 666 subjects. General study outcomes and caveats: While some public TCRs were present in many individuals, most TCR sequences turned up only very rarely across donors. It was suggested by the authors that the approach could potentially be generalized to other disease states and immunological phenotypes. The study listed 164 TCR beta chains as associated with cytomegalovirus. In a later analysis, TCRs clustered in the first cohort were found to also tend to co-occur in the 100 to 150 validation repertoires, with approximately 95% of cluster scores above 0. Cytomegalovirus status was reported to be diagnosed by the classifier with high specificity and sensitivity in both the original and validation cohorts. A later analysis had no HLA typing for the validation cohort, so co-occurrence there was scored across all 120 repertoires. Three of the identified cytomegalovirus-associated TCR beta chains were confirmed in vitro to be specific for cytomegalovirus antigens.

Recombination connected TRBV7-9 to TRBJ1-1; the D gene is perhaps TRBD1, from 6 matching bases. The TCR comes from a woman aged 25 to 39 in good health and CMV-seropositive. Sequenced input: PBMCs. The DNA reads TGTGCCAGCAGTCACAGGGTCGCGGGCACTGAAGCTTTCTTT. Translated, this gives CASSHRVAGTEAFF. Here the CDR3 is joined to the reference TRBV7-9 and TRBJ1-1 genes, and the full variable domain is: DTGVSQNPRHKITKRGQNVTFRCDPISEHNRLYWYRQTLGQGPEFLTYFQNEAQLEKSRLLSDRFSAERPKGSFSTLEIQRTEQGDSAMYLCASSHRVAGTEAFFGQGTRLTVV.